A single sample gave rise to the 27 T cell receptor beta chains below, sequenced in a study of identical twins. TCRdb independently ran MiXCR on the 5' RACE reads; one entry per CDR3 protein. Here the sample spans 200,000 to 250,000 distinct CDR3 sequences, roughly an eighth being singletons. These same records also appear under a second study, on yellow fever vaccine responses in identical twins.

Sequences were obtained from memory (CD45RO+) T cells sorted from blood. The receptors were sampled from a young woman in good health.

This clonotype was counted at least ten times. The CDR3 region has the DNA TGTGCCAGCAGCTTAGGCTATTATTACGAGCAGTACTTC. Translated: CASSLGYYYEQYF. The V gene is TRBV7-2, the J gene TRBJ2-7; D not certain. Germline CDR1 and CDR2: SGHTA and FQGNSA. The CDR3 spans 13 residues. The ends were cut back, 1 base at V and 4 bases at J, with 8 bases in the middle.

This clonotype was picked up many times. J is TRBJ2-1 and V is TRBV19; 7 bases agree with TRBD1. From germline, CDR1 is LNHDA and CDR2 SQIVND (reference sequence). There are 16 residues in the CDR3. With V trimmed by 5 bases and J by 12 bases, 19 bases remained unmatched. The CDR3 bases are TGTGCCAGTAGTCAACTCTCCGGGACAGCCGGAATTGGGCAGTTCTTC. Translating gives CASSQLSGTAGIGQFF.

This clonotype showed up many times. The chain uses TRBV7-6 and TRBJ1-4; D not resolved. The CDR3 has 16 residues. CDR1 is SGHVS and CDR2 is FNYEAQ in the germline V gene. Trimming pared 4 bases from V and 7 bases from J, leaving 19 bases between. CDR3 protein: CASSSSPTFGGEKLFF. CDR3 in DNA: TGTGCCAGCAGCTCAAGCCCTACTTTCGGCGGTGAAAAACTGTTTTTT.

This clonotype was recorded many times. The chain recombines TRBV10-3 with TRBJ2-1; 9 bases fit TRBD2. Germline values: CDR1 ENHRY, CDR2 SYGVKD. The CDR3 loop spans 16 amino acids. Unmatched junction bases numbered 17, after V lost 10 bases and J lost 7 bases. CDR3 nucleotide sequence: TGTGCCACAAGAACTAGCGGGTCCACGGTTAATAATGAGCAGTTCTTC. Its translation is CATRTSGSTVNNEQFF.

This clonotype was counted at least ten times. V usage is TRBV12-3 or TRBV12-4 and J usage is TRBJ2-6; TRBD1 aligns across 8 bases. Unmatched junction bases numbered 8, after V lost 6 bases and J lost 1 base. The CDR3 runs 17 residues. The CDR3 reads CASRRQGWGSGANVLTF. CDR3 nucleotides: TGTGCCAGCAGGAGACAGGGGTGGGGATCTGGGGCCAACGTCCTGACTTTC.

The V gene is TRBV7-8, the J gene TRBJ2-6; no reliable D call. Trimming pared 2 bases from V and 4 bases from J, leaving 18 bases between. Germline loops: CDR1 SGHVS, CDR2 FQNEAQ. CDR3 size: 18 residues. CDR3 coding DNA: TGTGCCAGCAGCTTATCCCCCACCGGCGCAGCAGGGGCCAACGTCCTGACTTTC. This encodes CASSLSPTGAAGANVLTF.

This clonotype was observed at least ten times. The V gene is TRBV5-1, the J gene TRBJ1-1, with a tentative D call TRBD1 (6 bases). This CDR3 has 13 amino acids. The germline V gene encodes CDR1 SGHRS and CDR2 YFSETQ. Trimming pared 4 bases from V and 2 bases from J, leaving 9 bases between. CDR3 in DNA: TGCGCCAGCAGCCTACAGGGCAACACTGAAGCTTTCTTT. Translating it yields CASSLQGNTEAFF.

This chain connects TRBV2 to TRBJ2-7, with D perhaps matching TRBD2 (5 bases). The germline V gene encodes CDR1 SNHLY and CDR2 FYNNEI. This CDR3 is 15 amino acids long. Between the trimmed V and J ends, which lost 3 bases and 4 bases, there was a span of 16 bases. The CDR3 DNA reads as TGTGCCAGCAGTGATCTGGTGGACTCCCCTTACGAGCAGTACTTC. Translation: CASSDLVDSPYEQYF.

This clonotype was found many times. The chain has TRBV6-5 and TRBJ1-1; 7 bases map to TRBD1. The CDR3 is made up of 15 amino acids. V gave up 2 bases and J gave up 4 bases; unmatched junction bases: 7. The V gene's germline CDR1 is MNHEY and CDR2 SVGAGI. The DNA for the CDR3 is TGTGCCAGCAGTTACGAAGGGGGCAGGGGCACTGAAGCTTTCTTT. Residues: CASSYEGGRGTEAFF.

This clonotype appeared a few times. The chain carries TRBV6-5 and TRBJ1-6; 10 nucleotides align to TRBD1. J was trimmed by 0 bases and V by 0 bases; bases with no gene match: 5. Germline V gene sequence: CDR1 MNHEY, CDR2 SVGAGI. This CDR3 region has 19 residues. CDR3 coding DNA: TGTGCCAGCAGTTACTCGGGACAGGGGACAGGCTCCTATAATTCACCCCTCCACTTT. It yields the protein CASSYSGQGTGSYNSPLHF.

This clonotype was found a few times. The chain has TRBV12-3 or TRBV12-4 and TRBJ2-7; a weak D match, TRBD2 (6 bases). The CDR3 runs 15 residues. Trimming left V 2 bases short and J 3 bases short, with 14 bases between. The CDR3 sequence: CASSLIQGGGYEQYF. CDR3 DNA: TGTGCCAGCAGTTTAATTCAGGGAGGCGGCTACGAGCAGTACTTC.

This clonotype was picked up many times. V and J are TRBV5-1 and TRBJ1-1; possibly TRBD1 for D (6 bases). V lost 3 bases, J lost 3 bases, and 9 bases lay in between. Germline CDR1 reads SGHRS; CDR2 reads YFSETQ. The CDR3 is 13 amino acids. CDR3 sequence (DNA): TGCGCCAGCAGCTCACAGGGATACACTGAAGCTTTCTTT. Residues: CASSSQGYTEAFF.

V gene TRBV7-6 combines with J gene TRBJ2-3; a weak D match, TRBD1 (7 bases). V was pared by 5 bases and J by 5 bases, with 23 bases between. The CDR3 spans 17 residues. Germline V gene data show CDR1 as SGHVS and CDR2 as FNYEAQ. The CDR3 nucleotides read TGTGCCAGCAGCATAACTTCTGGGGGGACAGAAAAAGATACGCAGTATTTT. Its protein is CASSITSGGTEKDTQYF.

This clonotype was found many times. This chain links TRBV5-1 with TRBJ2-2, with 9 positions matching TRBD1. The V and J ends lost 2 bases and 5 bases, in that order; junction bases with no gene match: 4. This CDR3 spans 15 amino acids. Germline CDR1 reads SGHRS; CDR2 reads YFSETQ. CDR3 DNA sequence: TGCGCCAGCAGCTTTTCCGGGACAGGGACCGGGGAGCTGTTTTTT. Protein product: CASSFSGTGTGELFF. Filled out from reference TRBV5-1 and TRBJ2-2, the complete variable domain reads KAGVTQTPRYLIKTRGQQVTLSCSPISGHRSVSWYQQTPGQGLQFLFEYFSETQRNKGNFPGRFSGRQFSNSRSEMNVSTLELGDSALYLCASSFSGTGTGELFFGEGSRLTVL.

V and J are TRBV5-1 and TRBJ2-5; 8 positions agree with TRBD2. The germline gives CDR1 SGHRS, CDR2 YFSETQ. Unmatched junction bases numbered 8, after V lost 5 bases and J lost 5 bases. The CDR3 runs to 14 residues. The DNA for the CDR3 is TGCGCCAGCAGGGTAGCGGGGAACCGGGAGACCCAGTACTTC. This codes for CASRVAGNRETQYF.

V gene TRBV27 combines with J gene TRBJ2-3; 8 bases match TRBD2. CDR3 length equals 17 residues. Germline V gene sequence: CDR1 MNHEY, CDR2 SMNVEV (reference sequence). The ends lost 6 bases at V and 2 bases at J; junction bases unmatched: 13. As DNA, the CDR3 is TGTGCCAGCAGATCCGGTAGCGGGGTGGGGTACACAGATACGCAGTATTTT. Its protein product is CASRSGSGVGYTDTQYF.

There are many counts of this clonotype. The chain combines TRBV7-8 with TRBJ2-7, with D unresolved. Trimming stripped 2 bases from V and 4 bases from J, with 21 bases between. The CDR3 is 17 amino acids. Per the germline V gene, CDR1 is SGHVS and CDR2 is FQNEAQ. CDR3 loop: CASSLPSQQSFLYEQYF. The CDR3 DNA sequence: TGTGCCAGCAGCTTACCCTCTCAACAGTCTTTCCTTTACGAGCAGTACTTC.

This clonotype was counted many times. V is TRBV28 and J is TRBJ1-4; D perhaps matches TRBD1 (5 bases). Trimming shortened V by 8 bases and J by 4 bases, and 14 bases separated the two germline ends. The length of the CDR3 is 14 residues. Per germline, CDR1 MDHEN and CDR2 SYDVKM. CDR3 loop: CASYDGTYNEKLFF. In DNA, the CDR3 is TGTGCCAGCTACGACGGGACGTATAATGAAAAACTGTTTTTT.

In its sample, this clonotype was seen many times. The rearrangement joins TRBV29-1 to TRBJ1-4, with TRBD1 as a possible D gene (6 bases). Trimming pared 8 bases from V and 8 bases from J, leaving 18 bases between. This CDR3 region has 13 residues. Looked up from germline, CDR1 is SQVTM and CDR2 is ANQGSEA. CDR3: CSTREGGGEKLFF. Here the CDR3 DNA reads TGCAGCACTCGTGAAGGAGGGGGGGAAAAACTGTTTTTT.

This chain joins TRBV7-9 and TRBJ2-1; TRBD1 might be the D (5 bases). V lost 5 bases and J 12 bases, leaving 11 bases between the germline ends. This CDR3 has 11 residues. CDR1 SEHNR and CDR2 FQNEAQ come from the germline V gene (reference sequence). CDR3 sequence reads: CASSTNRGQFF. The CDR3 DNA is TGTGCCAGCAGCACCAATAGGGGGCAGTTCTTC.

This sequence joins TRBV2 and TRBJ1-4; tentative D call: TRBD1 (6 bases). The CDR3 has 14 amino acids. Germline V gives CDR1 SNHLY, CDR2 FYNNEI. The germline V and J ends were trimmed by 6 bases and 7 bases, with 15 bases remaining between them. CDR3 loop: CASRVTGLGEKLFF. CDR3 bases: TGTGCCAGCAGGGTTACAGGGTTGGGTGAAAAACTGTTTTTT.

The chain is built from TRBV7-9 and TRBJ2-7; the match to TRBD2 covers 12 bases. V was clipped by 5 bases and J by 2 bases; unmatched bases: 4. CDR3 length: 15 amino acids. In germline, CDR1 is SEHNR, CDR2 FQNEAQ (reference sequence). CDR3 nucleotides: TGTGCCAGCAGCAACCGGACTAGCGGGACCTACGAGCAGTACTTC. It yields the protein CASSNRTSGTYEQYF.

This clonotype was seen ten or more times. The chain combines TRBV7-2 with TRBJ2-1, with D perhaps TRBD1 or TRBD2 (5 bases each). V lost 5 bases and J lost 9, with 14 bases in between. CDR3 length: 13 amino acids. Germline assignment: CDR1 SGHTA and CDR2 FQGNSA. CDR3 sequence (DNA): TGTGCCAGCAGCCAAACTAGGGGCTCTGAGCAGTTCTTC. This codes for CASSQTRGSEQFF. The full variable domain, rest sourced from reference TRBV7-2 and TRBJ2-1, is GAGVSQSPSNKVTEKGKDVELRCDPISGHTALYWYRQSLGQGLEFLIYFQGNSAPDKSGLPSDRFSAERTGGSVSTLTIQRTQQEDSAVYLCASSQTRGSEQFFGPGTRLTVL.

This clonotype has more than one count but fewer than ten. The J gene is TRBJ1-1, the V gene TRBV7-3; TRBD1 agrees at 8 bases. The CDR3 covers 14 residues. Germline CDR1 is SGHTA and CDR2 is FQGTGA. V lost 1 base and J lost 5; bases outside the gene matches: 3. CDR3 nucleotides: TGTGCCAGCAGCTTAAGCGGACAGGGAACTGAAGCTTTCTTT. This translates into CASSLSGQGTEAFF.

This clonotype has a single count. The chain carries TRBV6-4 and TRBJ2-1, with unresolved D. The germline gives CDR1 MRHNA, CDR2 SNTAGT. The CDR3 length is 18 residues. Between the trimmed V and J ends, which lost 6 bases and 6 bases, there was a span of 27 bases. Written as DNA, the CDR3 is TGTGCCAGCAGCCCCTCGAGTCCCATAGGTATTTTGGTCAATGAGCAGTTCTTC. Translating gives CASSPSSPIGILVNEQFF.

In this sample, this clonotype turned up a few times. J is TRBJ2-3 and V is TRBV7-9; 13 bases are shared with TRBD2. Per the germline V gene, CDR1 is SEHNR and CDR2 is FQNEAQ (reference sequence). The V gene end was trimmed by 10 bases and the J gene end by 3 bases; junction bases not matched to a gene: 7. This CDR3 region has 15 residues. CDR3 in DNA: TGTGCCACGTTGGGGACTAGCGGGGTAACAGATACGCAGTATTTT. This gives the protein CATLGTSGVTDTQYF.

There are many counts of this clonotype. This chain uses TRBV5-1 with TRBJ2-1, with 7 bases identical to TRBD2. In germline, CDR1 is SGHRS, CDR2 YFSETQ. Trimming removed 0 bases from V and 9 bases from J; junction bases left unmatched: 15. There are 17 residues in the CDR3. CDR3 amino acids: CASSLEGSSGILSEQFF. For the CDR3, the DNA is TGCGCCAGCAGCTTGGAAGGCTCTAGCGGCATCTTGTCTGAGCAGTTCTTC.